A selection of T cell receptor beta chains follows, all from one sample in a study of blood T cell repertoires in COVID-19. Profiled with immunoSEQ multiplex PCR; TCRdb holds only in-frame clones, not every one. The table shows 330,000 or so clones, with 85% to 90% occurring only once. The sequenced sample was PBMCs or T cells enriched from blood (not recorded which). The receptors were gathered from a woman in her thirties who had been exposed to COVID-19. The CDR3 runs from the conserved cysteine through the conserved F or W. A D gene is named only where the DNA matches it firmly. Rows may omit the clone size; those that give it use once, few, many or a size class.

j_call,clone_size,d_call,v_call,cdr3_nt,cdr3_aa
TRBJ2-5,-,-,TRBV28,TGTGCCAGCAGTTTCGGCAGGCAAGAGACCCAGTACTTC,CASSFGRQETQYF
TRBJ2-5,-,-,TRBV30,TGTGCCTGTTCACGGGGGTCGGAGACCCAGTACTTC,CACSRGSETQYF
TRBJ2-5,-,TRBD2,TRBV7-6,TGTGCCAGCAGCTTAGTTGGACTAGCGGGAGGAGAGACCCAGTACTTC,CASSLVGLAGGETQYF
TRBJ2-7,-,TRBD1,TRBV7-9,TGTGCCAGCAGTTCGGGACAGGGCTCCTACGAGCAGTACTTC,CASSSGQGSYEQYF
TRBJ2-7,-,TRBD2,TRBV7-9,TGTGCCAGCAGACTAGCGGGAAGCGACGAGCAGTACTTC,CASRLAGSDEQYF
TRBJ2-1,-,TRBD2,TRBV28,TGTGCCAGCAGTTTAAGCGGGAGGGCCGACGATGAGCAGTTCTTC,CASSLSGRADDEQFF
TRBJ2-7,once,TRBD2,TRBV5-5,TGTGCCAGCAGCTTTTCCGCGCCCCCAGGGAGGGCCTACGAGCAGTACTTC,CASSFSAPPGRAYEQYF
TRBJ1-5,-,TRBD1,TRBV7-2,TGTGCCAGCAGCTTAGAGGACAGGGGGGGCCAGCCCCAGCATTTT,CASSLEDRGGQPQHF
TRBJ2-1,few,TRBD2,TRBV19,TGTGCCAGTAGTAGGACTAGCGGGAGAAGCGCCTACAATGAGCAGTTCTTC,CASSRTSGRSAYNEQFF
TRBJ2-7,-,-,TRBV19,TGTGCCAGCAAAGAGACAGGCGGAGCCTACGAGCAGTACTTC,CASKETGGAYEQYF
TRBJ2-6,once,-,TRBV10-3,TGTGCCATCAGTGACCCAGGGATCCCCTCTGGGGCCAACGTCCTGACTTTC,CAISDPGIPSGANVLTF
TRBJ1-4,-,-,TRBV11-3,TGTGCCAGCAGCTCGGAGGGCTCAACTAATGAAAAACTGTTTTTT,CASSSEGSTNEKLFF
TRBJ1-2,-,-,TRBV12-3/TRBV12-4,TGTGCCAGCAGTTCCCTGGGCTATGACGGCTACACCTTC,CASSSLGYDGYTF